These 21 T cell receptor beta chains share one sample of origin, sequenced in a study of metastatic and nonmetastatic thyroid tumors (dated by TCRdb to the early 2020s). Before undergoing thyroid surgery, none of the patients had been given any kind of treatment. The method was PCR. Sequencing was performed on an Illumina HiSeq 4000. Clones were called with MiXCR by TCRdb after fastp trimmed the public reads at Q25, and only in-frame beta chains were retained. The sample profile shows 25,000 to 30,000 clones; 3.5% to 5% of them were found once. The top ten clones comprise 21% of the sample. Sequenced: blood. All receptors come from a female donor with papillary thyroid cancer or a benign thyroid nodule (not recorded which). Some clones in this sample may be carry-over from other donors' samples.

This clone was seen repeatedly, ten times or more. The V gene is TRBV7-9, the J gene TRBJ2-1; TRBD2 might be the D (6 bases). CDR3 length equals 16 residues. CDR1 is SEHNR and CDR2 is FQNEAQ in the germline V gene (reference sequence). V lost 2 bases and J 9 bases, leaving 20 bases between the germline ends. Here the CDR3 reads CASSLREAEGEGEQFF. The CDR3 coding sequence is TGTGCCAGCAGCTTAAGGGAGGCGGAGGGAGAAGGTGAGCAGTTCTTC. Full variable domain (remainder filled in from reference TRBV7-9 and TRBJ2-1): DTGVSQNPRHKITKRGQNVTFRCDPISEHNRLYWYRQTLGQGPEFLTYFQNEAQLEKSRLLSDRFSAERPKGSFSTLEIQRTEQGDSAMYLCASSLREAEGEGEQFFGPGTRLTVL.

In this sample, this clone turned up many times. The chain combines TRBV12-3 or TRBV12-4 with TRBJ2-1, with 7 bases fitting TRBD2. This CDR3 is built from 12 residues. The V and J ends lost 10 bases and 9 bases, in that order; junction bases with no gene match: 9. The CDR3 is CAIVGGGGEQFF. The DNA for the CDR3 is TGTGCCATCGTTGGGGGGGGAGGTGAGCAGTTCTTC.

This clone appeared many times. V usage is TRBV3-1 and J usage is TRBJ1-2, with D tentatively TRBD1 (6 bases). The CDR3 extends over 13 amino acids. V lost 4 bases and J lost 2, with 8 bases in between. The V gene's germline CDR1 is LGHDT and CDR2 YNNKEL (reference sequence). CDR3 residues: CASSPTGNYGYTF. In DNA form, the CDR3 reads TGTGCCAGCAGCCCCACAGGGAACTATGGCTACACCTTC.

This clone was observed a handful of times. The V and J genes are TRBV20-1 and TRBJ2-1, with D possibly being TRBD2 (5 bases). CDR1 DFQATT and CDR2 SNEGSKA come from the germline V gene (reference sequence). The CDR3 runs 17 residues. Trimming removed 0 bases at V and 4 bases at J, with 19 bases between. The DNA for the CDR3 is TGCAGTGCTAGAGATCTGAGGGTAGTGGTCCGATACAATGAGCAGTTCTTC. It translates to CSARDLRVVVRYNEQFF.

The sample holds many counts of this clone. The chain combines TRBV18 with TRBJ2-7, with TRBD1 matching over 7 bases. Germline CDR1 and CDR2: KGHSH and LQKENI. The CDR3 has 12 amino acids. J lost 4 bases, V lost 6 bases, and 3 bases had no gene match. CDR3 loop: CASSTGIYEQYF. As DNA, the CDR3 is TGTGCCAGCTCGACAGGGATTTACGAGCAGTACTTC. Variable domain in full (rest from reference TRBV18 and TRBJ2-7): NAGVMQNPRHLVRRRGQEARLRCSPMKGHSHVYWYRQLPEEGLKFMVYLQKENIIDESGMPKERFSAEFPKEGPSILRIQQVVRGDSAAYFCASSTGIYEQYFGPGTRLTVT.

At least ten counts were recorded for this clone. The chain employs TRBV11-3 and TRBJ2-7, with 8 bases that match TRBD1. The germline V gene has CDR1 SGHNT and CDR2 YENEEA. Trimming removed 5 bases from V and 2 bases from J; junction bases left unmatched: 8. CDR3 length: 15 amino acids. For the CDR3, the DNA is TGTGCCAGCAGCACTACGACAGGGGTCCCCTACGAGCAGTACTTC. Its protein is CASSTTTGVPYEQYF.

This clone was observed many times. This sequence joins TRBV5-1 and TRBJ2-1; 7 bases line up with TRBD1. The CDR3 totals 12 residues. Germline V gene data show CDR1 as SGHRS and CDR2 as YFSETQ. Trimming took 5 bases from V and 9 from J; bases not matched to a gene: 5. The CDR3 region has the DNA TGCGCCAGCAGACAACCAGGGGGTGAGCAGTTCTTC. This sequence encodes CASRQPGGEQFF.

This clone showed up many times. This chain's CDR3 is CSASPLATASTDTQYF. The CDR3 DNA is TGCAGTGCCTCACCACTAGCTACCGCTAGCACAGATACGCAGTATTTT. The gene calls are TRBV20-1 and TRBJ2-3; possible D gene TRBD2, 6 bases. V was pared by 6 bases and J by 0 bases, with 19 bases between. Germline V gives CDR1 DFQATT, CDR2 SNEGSKA (reference sequence). The CDR3 loop spans 16 amino acids.

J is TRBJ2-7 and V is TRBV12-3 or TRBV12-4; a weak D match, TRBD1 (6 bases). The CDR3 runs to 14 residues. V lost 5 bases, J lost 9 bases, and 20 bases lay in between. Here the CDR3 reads CASSEVDSISGQYF. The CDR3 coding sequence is TGTGCCAGCAGTGAAGTGGACAGTATCTCGGGGCAGTACTTC.

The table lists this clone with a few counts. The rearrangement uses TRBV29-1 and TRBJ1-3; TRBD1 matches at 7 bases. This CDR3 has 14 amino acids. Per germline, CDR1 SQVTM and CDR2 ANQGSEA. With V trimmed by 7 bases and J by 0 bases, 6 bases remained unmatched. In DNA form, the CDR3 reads TGCAGCGCCAAGACAGGGTACTCTGGAAACACCATATATTTT. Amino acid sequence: CSAKTGYSGNTIYF.

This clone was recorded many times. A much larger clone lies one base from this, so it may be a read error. The chain's CDR3 is CASTLGPKETQYF. Here the CDR3 DNA reads TGTGCCAGCACGCTAGGGCCCAAAGAGACCCAGTACTTC. The chain joins TRBV2 to TRBJ2-5; D is unclear. Trimming shortened V by 7 bases and J by 3 bases, and 12 bases separated the two germline ends. CDR3 length: 13 amino acids. Germline V lookup: CDR1 SNHLY, CDR2 FYNNEI.

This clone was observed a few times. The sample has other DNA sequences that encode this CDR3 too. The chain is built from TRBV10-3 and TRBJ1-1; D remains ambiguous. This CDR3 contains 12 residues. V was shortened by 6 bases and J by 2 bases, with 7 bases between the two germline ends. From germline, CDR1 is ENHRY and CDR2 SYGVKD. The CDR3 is CAISARNTEAFF. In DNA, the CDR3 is TGTGCCATCAGCGCTAGAAACACTGAAGCTTTCTTT.

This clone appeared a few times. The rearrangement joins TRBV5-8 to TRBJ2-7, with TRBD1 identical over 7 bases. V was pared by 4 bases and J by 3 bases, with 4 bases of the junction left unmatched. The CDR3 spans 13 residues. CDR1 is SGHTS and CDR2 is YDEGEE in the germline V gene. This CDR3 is CASSRRDSYEQYF. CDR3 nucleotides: TGTGCCAGCAGCCGCCGGGACAGCTACGAGCAGTACTTC.

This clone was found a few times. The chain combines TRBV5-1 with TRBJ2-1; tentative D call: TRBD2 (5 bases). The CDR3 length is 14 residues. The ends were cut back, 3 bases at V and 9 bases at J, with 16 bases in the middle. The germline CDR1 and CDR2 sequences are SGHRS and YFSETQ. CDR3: CASSSQTGNREQFF. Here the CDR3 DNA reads TGCGCCAGCAGCTCCCAAACGGGGAATCGTGAGCAGTTCTTC.

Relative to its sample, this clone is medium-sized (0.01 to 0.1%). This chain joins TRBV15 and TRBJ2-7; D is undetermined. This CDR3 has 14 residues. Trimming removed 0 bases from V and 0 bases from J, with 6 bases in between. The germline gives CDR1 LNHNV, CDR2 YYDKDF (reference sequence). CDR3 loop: CATSRDRGSYEQYF. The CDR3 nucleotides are TGTGCCACCAGCAGAGACCGAGGCTCCTACGAGCAGTACTTC. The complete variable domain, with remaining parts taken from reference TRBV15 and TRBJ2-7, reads DAMVIQNPRYQVTQFGKPVTLSCSQTLNHNVMYWYQQKSSQAPKLLFHYYDKDFNNEADTPDNFQSRRPNTSFCFLDIRSPGLGDTAMYLCATSRDRGSYEQYFGPGTRLTVT.

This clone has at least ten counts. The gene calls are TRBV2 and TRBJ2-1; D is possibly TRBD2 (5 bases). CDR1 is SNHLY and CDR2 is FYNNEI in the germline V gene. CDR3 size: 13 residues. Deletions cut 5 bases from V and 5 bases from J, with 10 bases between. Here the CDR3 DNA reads TGTGCCAGCAGTTATACTAGAGACAATGAGCAGTTCTTC. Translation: CASSYTRDNEQFF. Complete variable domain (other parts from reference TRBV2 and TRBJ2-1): EPEVTQTPSHQVTQMGQEVILRCVPISNHLYFYWYRQILGQKVEFLVSFYNNEISEKSEIFDDQFSVERPDGSNFTLKIRSTKLEDSAMYFCASSYTRDNEQFFGPGTRLTVL.

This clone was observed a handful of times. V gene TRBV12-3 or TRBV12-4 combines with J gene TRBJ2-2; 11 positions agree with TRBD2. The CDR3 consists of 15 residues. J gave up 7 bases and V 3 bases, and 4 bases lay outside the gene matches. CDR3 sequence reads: CASSFLAGGSGELFF. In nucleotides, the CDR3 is TGTGCCAGCAGTTTCCTAGCGGGAGGTAGCGGGGAGCTGTTTTTT.

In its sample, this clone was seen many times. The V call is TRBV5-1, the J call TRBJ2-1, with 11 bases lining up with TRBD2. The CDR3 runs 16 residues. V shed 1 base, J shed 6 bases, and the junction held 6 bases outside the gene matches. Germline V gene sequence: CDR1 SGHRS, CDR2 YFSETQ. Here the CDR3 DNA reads TGCGCCAGCAGCTTGATGGGACTAGCGGTGCTCAATGAGCAGTTCTTC. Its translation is CASSLMGLAVLNEQFF.

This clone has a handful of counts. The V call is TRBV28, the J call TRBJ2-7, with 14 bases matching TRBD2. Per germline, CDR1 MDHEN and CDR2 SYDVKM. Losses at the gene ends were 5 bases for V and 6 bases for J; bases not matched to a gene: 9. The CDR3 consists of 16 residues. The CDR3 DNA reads TGTGCCAGCAGTCCCCCGAGACTAGCGGGGGGGCGCGAGCAGTACTTC. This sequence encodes CASSPPRLAGGREQYF.

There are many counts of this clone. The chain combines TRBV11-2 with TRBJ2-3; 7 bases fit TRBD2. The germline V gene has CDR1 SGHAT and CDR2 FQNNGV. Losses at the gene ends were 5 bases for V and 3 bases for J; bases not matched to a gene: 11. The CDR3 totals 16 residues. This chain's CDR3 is CASSPGTTRLTDTQYF. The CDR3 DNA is TGTGCCAGCAGCCCCGGGACTACGAGGTTGACAGATACGCAGTATTTT. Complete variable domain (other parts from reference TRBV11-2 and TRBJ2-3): EAGVAQSPRYKIIEKRQSVAFWCNPISGHATLYWYQQILGQGPKLLIQFQNNGVVDDSQLPKDRFSAERLKGVDSTLKIQPAKLEDSAVYLCASSPGTTRLTDTQYFGPGTRLTVL.

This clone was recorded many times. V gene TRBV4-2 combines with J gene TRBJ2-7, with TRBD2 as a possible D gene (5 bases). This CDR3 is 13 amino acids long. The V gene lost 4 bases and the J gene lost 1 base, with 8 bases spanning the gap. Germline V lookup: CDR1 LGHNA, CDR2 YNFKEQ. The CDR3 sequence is CASSPTRSYEQYF. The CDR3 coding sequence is TGTGCCAGCAGCCCTACTAGGTCCTACGAGCAGTACTTC.